The 28 T cell receptor beta chains below were found in one sample sequenced in a study of synovial regulatory T cells in juvenile arthritis. Repertoires were generated with immunoSEQ multiplex PCR, while TCRdb's copy carries only in-frame clones and drops some. With roughly 9,800 clones in the sample, the ten largest clones hold 0.35%. The material sequenced was Treg cells from blood. Subset: remaining (HLA-DR-negative) circulating blood Treg cells. These receptors came from a donor aged 2-30 years with juvenile idiopathic arthritis.

The chain is built from TRBV6-6 and TRBJ1-4. The CDR3 has 16 residues. The entry carries no DNA sequence. CDR1 and CDR2 (germline): MNHNY, SVGAGI (reference sequence). CDR3 sequence: CASSYRAGGYSEKLFF.

This chain links TRBV6-1 with TRBJ2-5; with no DNA, the TCRdb D assignment of TRBD1 cannot be verified. Germline V lookup: CDR1 MNHNS, CDR2 SASEGT. CDR3 size: 13 residues. DNA is not on record. The CDR3: CAGSGTPQETQYF.

The CDR3 here is CACSLRDGNQPQHF. The rearrangement links TRBV6-6 to TRBJ1-5. Looked up from germline, CDR1 is MNHNY and CDR2 is SVGAGI (reference sequence). This CDR3 region has 14 residues. DNA is not recorded here.

The rearrangement links TRBV7-9 to TRBJ2-7; absent DNA, TCRdb's TRBD2 call cannot be checked. In germline, CDR1 is SEHNR, CDR2 FQNEAQ (reference sequence). The CDR3 is made up of 12 amino acids. Nucleotide data are not available. CDR3 sequence: CASSQGGYEQYF. Filled out from reference TRBV7-9 and TRBJ2-7, the complete variable domain reads DTGVSQNPRHKITKRGQNVTFRCDPISEHNRLYWYRQTLGQGPEFLTYFQNEAQLEKSRLLSDRFSAERPKGSFSTLEIQRTEQGDSAMYLCASSQGGYEQYFGPGTRLTVT.

V gene TRBV4-1 combines with J gene TRBJ1-2; the D call from TCRdb, TRBD1, cannot be confirmed without DNA. Germline V CDR1 and CDR2: MGHRA, YSYEKL. The CDR3 is made up of 16 amino acids. Only the protein sequence is given. The CDR3 loop is CASSQVIGPITYGYTF.

This chain uses TRBV6-6 with TRBJ1-6; as DNA is missing, the TRBD1 call by TCRdb cannot be tested. From germline, CDR1 is MNHNY and CDR2 SVGAGI (reference sequence). CDR3 length: 16 amino acids. No coding sequence is recorded. Here the CDR3 reads CASSSFLGQGNSPLHF.

The rearrangement joins TRBV7-8 to TRBJ2-1; TCRdb returns TRBD1, unconfirmable since there is no DNA. The CDR3 has 16 residues. DNA is not on record. Germline assignment: CDR1 SGHVS and CDR2 FQNEAQ. This chain's CDR3 is CASSLRGQGAYNEQFF.

This chain connects TRBV7-8 to TRBJ2-6; TCRdb outputs TRBD2, but without DNA this stays unchecked. This CDR3 is 14 amino acids long. The record lacks a DNA sequence. Looked up from germline, CDR1 is SGHVS and CDR2 is FQNEAQ. The CDR3 region is CASSHSSGANVLTF.

J is TRBJ1-2 and V is TRBV19; there is no DNA to check the TCRdb D call of TRBD1. The CDR3 is made up of 13 amino acids. No DNA sequence is on record. Per the germline V gene, CDR1 is LNHDA and CDR2 is SQIVND (reference sequence). The CDR3 protein is CASSTTGTFGYTF.

The CDR3 sequence: CASSLVTGDTEAFF. The chain links TRBV5-6 to TRBJ1-1; lacking DNA, the TRBD1 call made by TCRdb goes unchecked. The length of the CDR3 is 14 residues. The DNA is unrecorded. Germline V gene sequence: CDR1 SGHDT, CDR2 YYEEEE.

The rearrangement uses TRBV7-2 and TRBJ1-5. This CDR3 is built from 14 residues. Only the protein sequence is given. Germline values: CDR1 SGHTA, CDR2 FQGNSA. The CDR3 loop is CASSPPGRNQPQHF.

V usage is TRBV6-1 and J usage is TRBJ1-2; checking the TCRdb D call of TRBD1 is not possible without DNA. The CDR3 consists of 12 residues. No nucleotide data were recorded. Germline CDR1 and CDR2: MNHNS and SASEGT. This chain's CDR3 is CASRVTNYGYTF.

This clone is classed as medium-sized by frequency. The CDR3 protein is CASGPPYEQYF. The chain joins TRBV7-9 to TRBJ2-7. This CDR3 is built from 11 residues. The DNA is unrecorded. Germline CDR1 is SEHNR and CDR2 is FQNEAQ (reference sequence).

V and J are TRBV11-2 and TRBJ2-7; the TCRdb D gene call, TRBD2, has no DNA to confirm it. CDR3 length equals 14 residues. The coding DNA is unavailable. Germline CDR1 is SGHAT and CDR2 is FQNNGV. This CDR3 is CASSLDPGLREQYF.

This chain joins TRBV4-1 and TRBJ1-2. The CDR3 is 13 residues long. Only the protein sequence is given. Germline values: CDR1 MGHRA, CDR2 YSYEKL. Here the CDR3 reads CASSKDPRNGYTF.

The chain links TRBV19 to TRBJ2-2; TCRdb gives TRBD1 as the D gene, but with no DNA this cannot be confirmed. The CDR3 is made up of 16 amino acids. No DNA has been recorded. Germline CDR1 LNHDA, CDR2 SQIVND (reference sequence). The CDR3 is CASSAGTGGAGGELFF.

This chain joins TRBV10-3 and TRBJ2-3; no DNA is available, so the TRBD2 call from TCRdb remains unchecked. Per germline, CDR1 ENHRY and CDR2 SYGVKD. This CDR3 has 15 residues. No DNA was logged. CDR3 protein: CAIRPSGSPPDTQYF.

The rearrangement joins TRBV6-6 to TRBJ1-1. Germline CDR1 is MNHNY and CDR2 is SVGAGI (reference sequence). This CDR3 contains 14 residues. A DNA sequence was not provided. This CDR3 reads CASSYQALNTEAFF.

V and J are TRBV6-1 and TRBJ2-3. CDR1 and CDR2 from the germline V gene are MNHNS and SASEGT. This CDR3 region has 15 residues. The protein alone is recorded here. CDR3 sequence reads: CASKRLEQGTDTQYF.

The gene calls are TRBV18 and TRBJ2-1; without DNA, the TCRdb call of TRBD1 cannot be checked. Germline CDR1 is KGHSH and CDR2 is LQKENI. This CDR3 has 18 amino acids. The nucleotide record is missing. The CDR3 sequence: CASSPPSLTGASYNEQFF.

The chain carries TRBV7-8 and TRBJ2-7; TCRdb outputs TRBD2, but without DNA this stays unchecked. Per the germline V gene, CDR1 is SGHVS and CDR2 is FQNEAQ. This CDR3 comprises 13 residues. The record lacks a DNA sequence. The CDR3 sequence is CASSIVLTYEQYF.

The gene calls are TRBV11-2 and TRBJ1-2. Germline loops: CDR1 SGHAT, CDR2 FQNNGV. CDR3 size: 13 residues. The coding DNA is unavailable. CDR3 sequence: CASSLAIGYGYTF.

The chain is built from TRBV7-8 and TRBJ2-7; TCRdb's D gene call, TRBD2, goes unchecked for lack of DNA. The CDR3 contains 16 residues. No DNA was logged. Germline values: CDR1 SGHVS, CDR2 FQNEAQ. The chain's CDR3 is CASSLPPLAGAHEQYF.

The chain joins TRBV20-1 to TRBJ1-2. The CDR3 totals 11 residues. A DNA sequence was not provided. Germline lookup yields CDR1 DFQATT and CDR2 SNEGSKA (reference sequence). The CDR3 reads CSAYTNYGYTF.

The chain's CDR3 is CASSPLWGDTQYF. The chain links TRBV7-6 to TRBJ2-3. The CDR3 spans 13 residues. No DNA sequence is on record. Germline CDR1 reads SGHVS; CDR2 reads FNYEAQ.

V is TRBV12-5 and J is TRBJ2-2; TCRdb designates TRBD1, a call that cannot be tested without DNA. CDR1 and CDR2 from the germline V gene are LGHNT and FRNRAP. CDR3 length: 17 residues. The DNA is unrecorded. CDR3 residues: CASGLVHRSDNTGELFF.

The chain uses TRBV6-1 and TRBJ2-1; TCRdb's D call of TRBD1 is untestable without DNA. The CDR3 has 16 amino acids. The protein alone is recorded here. Per germline, CDR1 MNHNS and CDR2 SASEGT. Here the CDR3 reads CASSERGTGGRDEQFF.

V and J are TRBV6-1 and TRBJ1-2; without DNA, the TCRdb call of TRBD1 cannot be checked. In germline, CDR1 is MNHNS, CDR2 SASEGT. There are 13 residues in the CDR3. The nucleotide record is missing. CDR3 loop: CASSQGPNYGYTF.